This T cell receptor beta chain was sequenced during a study of T cells expressing NK-cell markers. Study-level background: Source material for TCR beta repertoires consisted of sorted CD3+CD56+NKG2C+, CD3+CD56+NKG2C- and CD3+CD56-NKG2C+ T cells.

Reanalyzing the 5' RACE reads, TCRdb keeps one entry per CDR3 protein, without DNA. The listing records about 120,000 distinct CDR3 sequences. CDR1 and CDR2 (germline): SGHTA, FQGNSA. The CDR3 has 17 residues. The V call is TRBV7-2, the J call TRBJ2-3; lacking DNA, the TRBD1 call made by TCRdb goes unchecked. Sequencing was carried out using blood T cells: a sorted CD56 or NKG2C T cell subset, CD4+ or CD8+ T cells, or bulk PBMC T cells (not recorded which). This TCR was sampled from a woman between 18 and 75 years old in good health. CDR3 protein: CASSSRGGGARGDTQYF.